Presented here are 29 T cell receptor beta chains from one specimen sequenced in a study of blood T cell repertoires in COVID-19. Method: immunoSEQ multiplex PCR; TCRdb's copy keeps in-frame clones and lacks some. The sample lists 300,000 to 350,000 clones, about nine tenths occurring once. Sequenced input: peripheral blood. These receptors originate from a woman in her 30s with COVID-19, enrolled during active disease.

This clone was observed a handful of times. CDR3 in DNA: TGTGCCAGCAGCCACCAGGACAGGGAGGGCTACGAGCAGTACTTC. Its translation: CASSHQDREGYEQYF. J is TRBJ2-7 and V is TRBV3-1 (or the pseudogene TRBV3-2); D possibly corresponds to TRBD1 (8 bases). V lost 3 bases, J lost 3 bases, and 15 bases lay in between. The CDR3 is 15 amino acids. Germline CDR1 and CDR2: LGHDT and YNNKEL (reference sequence).

The chain links TRBV30 to TRBJ1-3, with D possibly TRBD1 on 6 matching bases. V gave up 5 bases and J gave up 2 bases, with 16 bases separating them. Germline-derived CDR1 and CDR2 are GTSNPN and SVGIG (reference sequence). The CDR3 is 15 amino acids. The CDR3 nucleotides are TGTGCCTGGGCACCACAGGGCAAACCTGGAAACACCATATATTTT. Residues: CAWAPQGKPGNTIYF.

The rearrangement uses TRBV10-1 and TRBJ2-1; TRBD2 matches 8 bases. Germline V lookup: CDR1 WNHNN, CDR2 SYGVQD (reference sequence). This CDR3 comprises 14 residues. The V gene end was trimmed by 6 bases and the J gene end by 7 bases; junction bases not matched to a gene: 8. The CDR3 DNA reads TGCGCCAGCAGCGTAGCGGGATCTGCGAATGAGCAGTTCTTC. Its protein product is CASSVAGSANEQFF.

The chain carries TRBV11-2 and TRBJ2-7; tentatively, D is TRBD2 (6 bases). Between the trimmed V and J ends, which lost 1 base and 5 bases, there was a span of 18 bases. The CDR3 has 16 amino acids. Germline V gene sequence: CDR1 SGHAT, CDR2 FQNNGV. CDR3 sequence reads: CASSLVSLAIDNEQYF. As DNA, the CDR3 is TGTGCCAGCAGCTTAGTTTCGCTAGCGATTGATAACGAGCAGTACTTC.

This sequence joins TRBV6-6 and TRBJ1-5; a possible D gene is TRBD1 (5 bases). The germline V gene encodes CDR1 MNHNY and CDR2 SVGAGI (reference sequence). This CDR3 comprises 14 residues. Trimming removed 4 bases at V and 4 bases at J, with 11 bases between. The CDR3 sequence: CASSFPDRNQPQHF. DNA for the CDR3: TGTGCCAGCAGTTTCCCAGACAGAAATCAGCCCCAGCATTTT.

The chain joins TRBV3-1 (or the pseudogene TRBV3-2) to TRBJ2-3; D may be TRBD1 (5 bases). From germline, CDR1 is LGHDT and CDR2 YNNKEL (reference sequence). V was clipped by 2 bases and J by 4 bases, with 10 bases between them. The CDR3 contains 14 residues. The CDR3 loop reads CASSQYPGSDTQYF. The CDR3, as DNA: TGTGCCAGCAGCCAATACCCAGGGTCAGATACGCAGTATTTT.

V and J are TRBV7-9 and TRBJ1-5; D is unresolved. In germline, CDR1 is SEHNR, CDR2 FQNEAQ (reference sequence). Trimming stripped 5 bases from V and 8 bases from J, with 10 bases between. There are 12 residues in the CDR3. The CDR3 is CASSPPGEPQHF. CDR3 DNA: TGTGCCAGCAGCCCACCGGGAGAGCCCCAGCATTTT. Supplemented by reference TRBV7-9 and TRBJ1-5, the full variable domain reads DTGVSQNPRHKITKRGQNVTFRCDPISEHNRLYWYRQTLGQGPEFLTYFQNEAQLEKSRLLSDRFSAERPKGSFSTLEIQRTEQGDSAMYLCASSPPGEPQHFGDGTRLSIL.

The chain couples TRBV29-1 to TRBJ1-1, with unresolved D. The CDR3 length is 12 residues. Trimming pared 7 bases from V and 1 base from J, leaving 10 bases between. Germline CDR1 and CDR2: SQVTM and ANQGSEA. CDR3 DNA: TGCAGCGGAACCCCAGGGAACACTGAAGCTTTCTTT. This sequence encodes CSGTPGNTEAFF.

The chain recombines TRBV3-1 (or the pseudogene TRBV3-2) with TRBJ1-1; 10 nucleotides match TRBD1. CDR1 LGHDT and CDR2 YNNKEL come from the germline V gene (reference sequence). The CDR3 totals 14 residues. With 4 bases clipped from V and 4 bases from J, the junction kept 3 bases outside the gene matches. CDR3 nucleotides: TGTGCCAGCAGCCTAGGGACAGGGGTCACTGAAGCTTTCTTT. Its translation is CASSLGTGVTEAFF.

In its sample, this clone was seen once. The chain is built from TRBV20-1 and TRBJ1-1; D remains unclear. Germline-derived CDR1 and CDR2 are DFQATT and SNEGSKA (reference sequence). The CDR3 contains 11 residues. Trimming removed 0 bases from V and 11 bases from J, with 10 bases in between. This CDR3 reads CSAREDFEAFF. In DNA, the CDR3 is TGCAGTGCTAGAGAGGACTTTGAGGCTTTCTTT.

The chain is built from TRBV2 and TRBJ1-1, with TRBD1 matching over 10 bases. The V gene end was trimmed by 7 bases and the J gene end by 5 bases; junction bases not matched to a gene: 7. This CDR3 has 14 residues. CDR1 is SNHLY, CDR2 FYNNEI, per germline. This chain's CDR3 is CASNRQGAGTEAFF. For the CDR3, the DNA is TGTGCCAGCAACCGACAGGGGGCAGGAACTGAAGCTTTCTTT.

CDR3 region: CASSPGTGETEAFF. For the CDR3, the DNA is TGTGCCAGCTCACCAGGGACAGGGGAAACTGAAGCTTTCTTT. The chain joins TRBV18 to TRBJ1-1; 10 bases map to TRBD1. The CDR3 sequence is 14 residues long. Germline CDR1 is KGHSH and CDR2 is LQKENI. V shed 2 bases, J shed 5 bases, and the junction held 2 bases outside the gene matches.

V and J are TRBV5-1 and TRBJ2-5; D might be TRBD2 (6 bases). The CDR3 has 13 amino acids. Germline V CDR1 and CDR2: SGHRS, YFSETQ. V was cut by 7 bases and J by 2 bases, with 12 bases left in between. CDR3 amino acids: CASGRGWQETQYF. The CDR3 DNA reads as TGCGCCAGCGGACGGGGGTGGCAAGAGACCCAGTACTTC. Combining the CDR3 with reference TRBV5-1 and TRBJ2-5 gives the whole variable domain KAGVTQTPRYLIKTRGQQVTLSCSPISGHRSVSWYQQTPGQGLQFLFEYFSETQRNKGNFPGRFSGRQFSNSRSEMNVSTLELGDSALYLCASGRGWQETQYFGPGTRLLVL.

The CDR3 nucleotides are TGTGCCTGGAGTATTAGAATTGAGCAGTTCTTC. Translated, it gives CAWSIRIEQFF. The chain uses TRBV30 and TRBJ2-1; D call uncertain. The CDR3 consists of 11 residues. Germline V gene data show CDR1 as GTSNPN and CDR2 as SVGIG (reference sequence). The V and J ends lost 2 bases and 9 bases respectively, with 8 bases between them.

V gene TRBV11-2 combines with J gene TRBJ2-5; D is unclear. V shed 3 bases and J shed 2 bases, with 7 bases lying between them. The CDR3 sequence is 13 residues long. CDR1 and CDR2 from the germline V gene are SGHAT and FQNNGV. CDR3 coding DNA: TGTGCCAGCAGCTTTCGTTTTCAAGAGACCCAGTACTTC. Its translation is CASSFRFQETQYF.

The rearrangement links TRBV29-1 to TRBJ2-3; 10 bases are a match to TRBD2. The V gene's germline CDR1 is SQVTM and CDR2 ANQGSEA. The ends lost 5 bases at V and 4 bases at J; junction bases unmatched: 9. CDR3 length: 15 residues. The CDR3 spells CSVKTGTSASDTQYF. In DNA, the CDR3 is TGCAGCGTTAAAACCGGGACTAGCGCATCAGATACGCAGTATTTT.

The V and J genes are TRBV19 and TRBJ2-7; 8 bases match TRBD1. CDR3 size: 15 residues. In germline, CDR1 is LNHDA, CDR2 SQIVND (reference sequence). The trim removed 6 bases at V and 3 bases at J, leaving 10 bases unmatched. This CDR3 reads CASRLGRTGSYEQYF. Written as DNA, the CDR3 is TGTGCCAGTAGACTGGGGAGGACAGGGAGCTACGAGCAGTACTTC.

The genes are TRBV6-1 and TRBJ1-6; TRBD1 agrees at 7 bases. V gave up 1 base and J gave up 7 bases; unmatched junction bases: 10. The CDR3 sequence is 17 residues long. Looked up from germline, CDR1 is MNHNS and CDR2 is SASEGT. The CDR3, as DNA: TGTGCCAGCAGTGAAGTGGCAGGGGGATTAGAGAATTCACCCCTCCACTTT. It translates to CASSEVAGGLENSPLHF.

J is TRBJ1-3 and V is TRBV7-9; D is possibly TRBD1 (6 bases). CDR1 is SEHNR and CDR2 is FQNEAQ in the germline V gene (reference sequence). This CDR3 has 16 amino acids. Trimming cost V 5 bases and J 3 bases, with 17 bases left between them. The CDR3 reads CASSVQGQPLGNTIYF. As DNA, the CDR3 is TGTGCCAGCAGCGTGCAAGGACAGCCTCTTGGAAACACCATATATTTT. Combining the CDR3 with reference TRBV7-9 and TRBJ1-3 gives the whole variable domain DTGVSQNPRHKITKRGQNVTFRCDPISEHNRLYWYRQTLGQGPEFLTYFQNEAQLEKSRLLSDRFSAERPKGSFSTLEIQRTEQGDSAMYLCASSVQGQPLGNTIYFGEGSWLTVV.

The V and J genes are TRBV7-9 and TRBJ2-2; D call uncertain. The CDR3 consists of 15 residues. With 1 base removed from V and 6 bases from J, the gap between germline ends came to 12 bases. The germline CDR1 and CDR2 sequences are SEHNR and FQNEAQ (reference sequence). The CDR3 loop is CASSLGSPNAGELFF. CDR3 in DNA: TGTGCCAGCAGCTTAGGTAGCCCTAACGCCGGGGAGCTGTTTTTT.

This chain joins TRBV6-5 and TRBJ2-1, with 8 bases fitting TRBD1. Looked up from germline, CDR1 is MNHEY and CDR2 is SVGAGI. V was clipped by 2 bases and J by 3 bases; unmatched bases: 0. The CDR3 contains 14 residues. CDR3: CASSYDRGYNEQFF. As DNA, the CDR3 is TGTGCCAGCAGTTACGACAGGGGCTACAATGAGCAGTTCTTC.

This clone was seen only once. V is TRBV18 and J is TRBJ1-1; possible D gene TRBD1, 5 bases. From germline, CDR1 is KGHSH and CDR2 LQKENI. Trimming stripped 3 bases from V and 1 base from J, with 12 bases between. This CDR3 is built from 15 residues. This CDR3 is CASSPRDLPNTEAFF. The CDR3 nucleotides are TGTGCCAGCTCACCGCGGGACTTACCGAACACTGAAGCTTTCTTT.

The CDR3 bases are TGTGCCAGCAGTGCAGAGGCGGGGGACACTGAAGCTTTCTTT. Amino acid sequence: CASSAEAGDTEAFF. This chain uses TRBV11-3 with TRBJ1-1, with D perhaps matching TRBD1 (5 bases). The germline V gene encodes CDR1 SGHNT and CDR2 YENEEA. Between the trimmed V and J ends, which lost 6 bases and 3 bases, there was a span of 14 bases. This CDR3 is built from 14 residues.

This chain uses TRBV9 with TRBJ2-1, with 8 positions matching TRBD1. CDR1 and CDR2 from the germline V gene are SGDLS and YYNGEE. V shed 0 bases, J shed 8 bases, and the junction held 4 bases outside the gene matches. The length of the CDR3 is 14 residues. CDR3: CASSVGRGLDEQFF. CDR3 nucleotide sequence: TGTGCCAGCAGCGTAGGCAGGGGGCTTGATGAGCAGTTCTTC.

The chain employs TRBV27 and TRBJ1-5, with 8 bases identical to TRBD1. With V trimmed by 6 bases and J by 6 bases, 16 bases remained unmatched. Germline V lookup: CDR1 MNHEY, CDR2 SMNVEV (reference sequence). The CDR3 consists of 17 residues. The CDR3 DNA reads TGTGCCAGCAGGTCCCTGTACAGGGGGGTCTTAGGTCAGCCCCAGCATTTT. Its translation: CASRSLYRGVLGQPQHF.

This sequence joins TRBV30 and TRBJ1-2; D is perhaps TRBD1 (5 bases). CDR3 length: 15 amino acids. Germline V gene sequence: CDR1 GTSNPN, CDR2 SVGIG (reference sequence). V was cut by 0 bases and J by 2 bases, with 13 bases left in between. The CDR3 reads CAWSVRKTGNYGYTF. The CDR3 nucleotides are TGTGCCTGGAGTGTACGTAAAACAGGAAACTATGGCTACACCTTC. Filled out from reference TRBV30 and TRBJ1-2, the complete variable domain reads SQTIHQWPATLVQPVGSPLSLECTVEGTSNPNLYWYRQAAGRGLQLLFYSVGIGQISSEVPQNLSASRPQDRQFILSSKKLLLSDSGFYLCAWSVRKTGNYGYTFGSGTRLTVV.

The chain couples TRBV3-1 (or the pseudogene TRBV3-2) to TRBJ2-7; 7 bases are a match to TRBD2. The length of the CDR3 is 15 residues. The trim removed 4 bases at V and 1 base at J, leaving 7 bases unmatched. CDR1 and CDR2 from the germline V gene are LGHDT and YNNKEL (reference sequence). The CDR3 here is CASSLGRDYSYEQYF. Here the CDR3 DNA reads TGTGCCAGCAGCCTCGGCAGGGACTATTCCTACGAGCAGTACTTC.

This clone has a count of ten or more. The identical CDR3 is also encoded by other nucleotide sequences in the sample. J is TRBJ2-7 and V is TRBV18; TRBD2 aligns across 12 bases. Germline assignment: CDR1 KGHSH and CDR2 LQKENI. The CDR3 totals 14 residues. The V segment lost 6 bases and the J segment 4 bases; nucleotides outside the gene matches: 4. CDR3 sequence: CASSLAGGPYEQYF. The CDR3 nucleotides are TGTGCCAGCTCGCTAGCGGGAGGGCCATACGAGCAGTACTTC.

The gene calls are TRBV28 and TRBJ2-3; 15 bases are shared with TRBD2. The V gene end was trimmed by 5 bases and the J gene end by 5 bases; junction bases not matched to a gene: 5. The germline gives CDR1 MDHEN, CDR2 SYDVKM. The CDR3 consists of 16 residues. For the CDR3, the DNA is TGTGCCAGCAGTCGAATGGGACTAGCGGGGGGAGATACGCAGTATTTT. This sequence encodes CASSRMGLAGGDTQYF.